The T cell receptor beta chain described here comes from a study of tumor-infiltrating lymphocytes in primary liver carcinoma. This clonotype came up many times. A constant-region primer served to make TCR beta cDNA from approximately 490 ng total RNA. Library construction for TCR beta comprised three nested multiplex PCR rounds performed with slightly modified ARM-PCR. Rounds one and two of PCR, each of roughly 10 cycles, were primed with TRBV1-TRBV30 forward primers and a C-beta reverse primer. TCRdb used MiXCR to reprocess the multiplex PCR reads, holding one entry per CDR3 protein. The table has fewer than 350,000 distinct CDR3 sequences, 60% to 80% seen once. Unsorted whole blood supplied the blood RNA, and germline DNA was isolated too. Investigators obtained roughly 4 milliliters of peripheral blood ahead of surgery. The CDR3 is 11 amino acids. V was cut by 7 bases and J by 6 bases, with 9 bases left in between.

The V gene is TRBV12-3 or TRBV12-4, the J gene TRBJ1-1, with D maybe TRBD1 (5 bases). Sequenced input: peripheral blood. This receptor was identified in a man aged 35-49 years with primary liver carcinoma and hepatitis B virus infection. The CDR3 is CASTQGPEAFF. The CDR3 bases are TGTGCCAGCACCCAGGGCCCTGAAGCTTTCTTT.